What follows is one T cell receptor beta chain and its context. This entry is derived from a study of cytomegalovirus exposure and HLA in healthy donors. Germline V lookup: CDR1 LNHNV, CDR2 YYDKDF (reference sequence). The CDR3 consists of 17 residues. The ends lost 6 bases at V and 0 bases at J; junction bases unmatched: 10. PCR amplification relied on 60 Vbeta primers (plus 13 Jbeta primers). Sequencing was performed with immunoSEQ multiplex PCR; in TCRdb, only in-frame clones are kept and a portion is missing. Found here are roughly 180,000 clones, 84% of them singletons; the top ten hold about 1.3%. The donors (healthy individuals) were bone marrow donors.

Sequencing input: PBMCs. The receptor's source is a girl aged 2 to 9 in good health and CMV-seropositive. V and J are TRBV15 and TRBJ1-5; TRBD1 aligns across 8 bases. CDR3 sequence: CATREIRGRISNQPQHF. CDR3 in DNA: TGTGCCACCAGAGAGATCAGGGGGCGCATTAGCAATCAGCCCCAGCATTTT.